Listed here is a single T cell receptor beta chain. Its antigen is not identified. Produced via immunoSEQ multiplex PCR; TCRdb's table is partial and in-frame only. This table has tens of thousands of clones, over 65% appearing once. The data derive from a study of glioma-infiltrating T cells after dendritic cell vaccination. Overall study context: Monocyte-derived dendritic cells, cultured seven days with IL-4 and GM-CSF, were pulsed with autologous tumor lysate. Patients received three intradermal dendritic cell vaccine injections at biweekly intervals.

Regarding the study as a whole: Survival was not directly related to TCR clonality in these patients. Only a small number of patients had complete blood and tumor samples.

Time point of the sample: after dendritic cell vaccination, including at tumor progression/relapse. The sequencing here drew on blood, taken after dendritic cell vaccination. This clonotype was sampled from a human donor with glioblastoma.

CDR3 bases: TGTGCCAGCAGCGTAGATTCAGGGGGAAACGAGCAGTACTTC. Translated: CASSVDSGGNEQYF. The chain recombines TRBV9 with TRBJ2-7; 7 nucleotides line up with TRBD1. The CDR3 is 14 amino acids. CDR1 and CDR2 (germline): SGDLS, YYNGEE. V shed 0 bases, J shed 5 bases, and the junction held 5 bases outside the gene matches.